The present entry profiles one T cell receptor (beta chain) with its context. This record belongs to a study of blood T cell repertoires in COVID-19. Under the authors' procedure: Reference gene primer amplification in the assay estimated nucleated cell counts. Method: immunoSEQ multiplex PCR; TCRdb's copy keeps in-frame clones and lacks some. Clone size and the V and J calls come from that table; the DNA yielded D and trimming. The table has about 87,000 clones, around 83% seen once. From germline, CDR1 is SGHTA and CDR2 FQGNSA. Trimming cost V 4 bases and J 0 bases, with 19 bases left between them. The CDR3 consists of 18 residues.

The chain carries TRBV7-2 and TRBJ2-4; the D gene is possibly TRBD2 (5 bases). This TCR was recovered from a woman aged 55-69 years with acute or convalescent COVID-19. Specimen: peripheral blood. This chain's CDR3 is CASSSWTTTTIAKNIQYF. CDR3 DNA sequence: TGTGCCAGCAGCTCCTGGACGACTACTACTATAGCCAAAAACATTCAGTACTTC.